The 32 T cell receptor beta chains below come from one sample, sequenced in a study of shared clonotypes between healthy human individuals. Profiling relied on immunoSEQ multiplex PCR, and the TCRdb table lists in-frame clones only, not all of them. The sample yields about 2 million clones, around 96% seen once. Naivety among CD8 cells was defined by CD45RO negativity and positive CCR7 selection, thereby excluding terminally differentiated effector memory CD45RA+ cells. The sequenced sample consisted of naive CD8+ T cells sorted from blood. The receptors shown here come from a man younger than 35 in good health.

The rearrangement joins TRBV27 to TRBJ1-3; possibly TRBD1 for D (5 bases). The CDR3 totals 14 residues. V was pared by 7 bases and J by 1 base, with 11 bases between. The germline CDR1 and CDR2 sequences are MNHEY and SMNVEV (reference sequence). CDR3 residues: CASKTGTSGNTIYF. CDR3 bases: TGTGCCAGCAAAACAGGAACATCTGGAAACACCATATATTTT.

In regard to this clone: This same CDR3 is encoded by further DNA sequences in the sample. The chain uses TRBV9 and TRBJ1-1; D uncertain. The V and J ends lost 5 bases and 1 base respectively, with 9 bases between them. The CDR3 totals 13 residues. From germline, CDR1 is SGDLS and CDR2 YYNGEE. The CDR3 nucleotides read TGTGCCAGCAGTTTAGACACGAACACTGAAGCTTTCTTT. Protein product: CASSLDTNTEAFF.

Remarks on this clone: The sample holds other DNA sequences that translate to the same CDR3. This rearrangement joins TRBV2 to TRBJ2-7; TRBD1 matches at 7 bases. This CDR3 has 14 residues. Germline loops: CDR1 SNHLY, CDR2 FYNNEI. The V and J ends lost 3 bases and 0 bases, in that order; junction bases with no gene match: 2. The CDR3 region has the DNA TGTGCCAGCAGTGATCGGGACAGCTCCTACGAGCAGTACTTC. This gives the protein CASSDRDSSYEQYF.

The chain is built from TRBV11-2 and TRBJ2-3; TRBD1 matches 9 bases. The germline gives CDR1 SGHAT, CDR2 FQNNGV. The CDR3 extends over 16 amino acids. The ends lost 4 bases at V and 15 bases at J; junction bases unmatched: 20. The CDR3 spells CASSSLTGTGLPPSYF. CDR3 bases: TGTGCCAGCAGCTCCCTGACCGGGACAGGGTTACCACCTTCCTATTTT.

The chain combines TRBV2 with TRBJ2-1, with TRBD2 matching 8 bases. The germline V gene encodes CDR1 SNHLY and CDR2 FYNNEI. V was pared by 9 bases and J by 6 bases, with 7 bases of the junction left unmatched. There are 13 residues in the CDR3. CDR3 DNA: TGTGCCAGTGAGCGGGAGCTCGCCAATGAGCAGTTCTTC. Translated: CASERELANEQFF.

Written as DNA, the CDR3 is TGTGCCAGCAGCTTGGAGTCTAGTCATGGAGAGACCCAGTACTTC. It translates to CASSLESSHGETQYF. The chain joins TRBV5-6 to TRBJ2-5; D is unclear. The V gene's germline CDR1 is SGHDT and CDR2 YYEEEE. V was shortened by 0 bases and J by 4 bases, with 13 bases between the two germline ends. The CDR3 runs 15 residues.

As regards this clone: Within the sample, other DNA sequences also encode this same CDR3. V and J are TRBV2 and TRBJ2-5; 7 nucleotides align to TRBD1. Trimming removed 0 bases from V and 2 bases from J; junction bases left unmatched: 3. CDR1 and CDR2 from the germline V gene are SNHLY and FYNNEI. The CDR3 contains 15 residues. This chain's CDR3 is CASSEAPTGQETQYF. Written as DNA, the CDR3 is TGTGCCAGCAGTGAAGCGCCGACAGGGCAAGAGACCCAGTACTTC.

This chain joins TRBV7-9 and TRBJ2-1; D call uncertain. The V gene lost 5 bases and the J gene lost 0 bases, with 17 bases spanning the gap. Germline V gives CDR1 SEHNR, CDR2 FQNEAQ (reference sequence). The CDR3 has 17 amino acids. The CDR3 DNA sequence: TGTGCCAGCAGCCCAGGTGGCGGCCCGCCCTCCTACAATGAGCAGTTCTTC. This codes for CASSPGGGPPSYNEQFF.

This chain uses TRBV2 with TRBJ2-7; possibly TRBD2 for D (5 bases). V gave up 3 bases and J gave up 1 base, with 7 bases separating them. CDR1 and CDR2 (germline): SNHLY, FYNNEI. The CDR3 extends over 13 amino acids. This CDR3 is CASSDGNSYEQYF. In DNA, the CDR3 is TGTGCCAGCAGTGACGGGAATTCCTACGAGCAGTACTTC.

The chain uses TRBV14 and TRBJ2-5; D unclear. Trimming shortened V by 3 bases and J by 8 bases, and 7 bases separated the two germline ends. The CDR3 is made up of 11 amino acids. Germline assignment: CDR1 SGHDN and CDR2 FVKESK. This CDR3 is CASSQASTQYF. Here the CDR3 DNA reads TGTGCCAGCAGCCAGGCTTCAACCCAGTACTTC.

The chain combines TRBV27 with TRBJ1-5, with 7 bases aligning to TRBD1. The CDR3 runs 14 residues. V lost 8 bases, J lost 7 bases, and 11 bases stayed unmatched. Germline V gene lookup returns CDR1 MNHEY and CDR2 SMNVEV (reference sequence). DNA of the CDR3: TGTGCCAGCGGAGTCACAGGGGCGGGACAGCCCCAGCATTTT. Its protein product is CASGVTGAGQPQHF.

The rearrangement joins TRBV27 to TRBJ1-2, with TRBD1 identical over 12 bases. Trimming at V came to 4 bases and at J to 4 bases, leaving 7 bases not matched to a gene. CDR1 and CDR2 from the germline V gene are MNHEY and SMNVEV (reference sequence). This CDR3 contains 16 residues. CDR3 sequence reads: CASSSLGTGGIYGYTF. The CDR3 DNA reads as TGTGCCAGCAGTTCCCTCGGGACAGGGGGCATCTATGGCTACACCTTC.

This clone was found once. This sequence joins TRBV9 and TRBJ2-5; 7 bases align to TRBD2. The CDR3 extends over 14 amino acids. Germline V CDR1 and CDR2: SGDLS, YYNGEE. After removal of 7 bases from V and 5 bases from J, the junction contained 11 bases not matched to a gene. The DNA of the CDR3 is TGTGCCAGCGGTGGACTAGTGAATTGGGAGACCCAGTACTTC. Residues: CASGGLVNWETQYF.

Notes on this clone: Other DNA sequences from this sample encode an identical CDR3 as well. The chain has TRBV30 and TRBJ2-1; 9 bases are shared with TRBD2. The CDR3 contains 13 residues. Trimming cost V 5 bases and J 4 bases; bases outside gene matches: 3. CDR1 and CDR2 (germline): GTSNPN, SVGIG (reference sequence). The CDR3 DNA reads TGTGCCTGGGGACTAGCGCTGTACAATGAGCAGTTCTTC. Translated: CAWGLALYNEQFF.

V and J are TRBV27 and TRBJ2-7; no reliable D call. V dropped 3 bases and J dropped 2 bases, with 8 bases sitting between them. Germline V gene sequence: CDR1 MNHEY, CDR2 SMNVEV (reference sequence). This CDR3 is 13 amino acids long. The CDR3 DNA reads as TGTGCCAGCAGTTTCGACCTTGCCTACGAGCAGTACTTC. Its protein product is CASSFDLAYEQYF.

V and J are TRBV5-4 and TRBJ2-3, with 7 bases identical to TRBD2. CDR1 is SGHNT, CDR2 YYREEE, per germline (reference sequence). J lost 4 bases, V lost 1 base, and 9 bases had no gene match. The CDR3 is 16 residues long. The CDR3 reads CASSLIGGRAPDTQYF. The DNA for the CDR3 is TGTGCCAGCAGCTTGATAGGAGGGAGGGCCCCAGATACGCAGTATTTT.

The V and J genes are TRBV27 and TRBJ1-5, with D tentatively TRBD1 (5 bases). The CDR3 contains 14 residues. The germline CDR1 and CDR2 sequences are MNHEY and SMNVEV (reference sequence). V lost 4 bases, J lost 5 bases, and 12 bases lay in between. CDR3 region: CASSSGGVYQPQHF. CDR3 DNA sequence: TGTGCCAGCAGTTCTGGGGGGGTATATCAGCCCCAGCATTTT.

CDR3: CAWSDGLAGEGETQYF. CDR3 bases: TGTGCCTGGAGCGACGGACTAGCGGGAGAAGGGGAGACCCAGTACTTC. The chain couples TRBV30 to TRBJ2-5; TRBD2 aligns across 13 bases. The length of the CDR3 is 16 residues. Germline CDR1 is GTSNPN and CDR2 is SVGIG (reference sequence). V trimming: 3 bases; J trimming: 5 bases; junction bases outside the gene matches: 9.

The chain links TRBV6-5 to TRBJ1-2; 7 positions agree with TRBD1. The V gene's germline CDR1 is MNHEY and CDR2 SVGAGI. This CDR3 is 14 amino acids long. Trimming removed 2 bases from V and 6 bases from J; junction bases left unmatched: 6. The CDR3 coding sequence is TGTGCCAGCAGTTACGGGACAGTCTACCATGGCTACACCTTC. Protein: CASSYGTVYHGYTF.

In regard to this clone: The same CDR3 arises from other DNA sequences in this sample as well. The rearrangement uses TRBV7-2 and TRBJ2-1; 12 bases fit TRBD2. Trimming took 5 bases from V and 7 from J; bases not matched to a gene: 6. The V gene's germline CDR1 is SGHTA and CDR2 FQGNSA. The CDR3 has 15 amino acids. The CDR3 DNA reads as TGTGCCAGCAGCCTTCTAGCGGGAGGGCCGAATGAGCAGTTCTTC. Translation gives CASSLLAGGPNEQFF.

Notes on this clone: Additional DNA sequences in this sample encode the identical CDR3. The J gene is TRBJ1-2, the V gene TRBV4-1, with no clear D. V was shortened by 3 bases and J by 5 bases, with 7 bases between the two germline ends. Germline values: CDR1 MGHRA, CDR2 YSYEKL. The CDR3 totals 12 residues. Here the CDR3 reads CASSQGDYGYTF. The DNA for the CDR3 is TGCGCCAGCAGCCAGGGAGATTATGGCTACACCTTC.

The chain links TRBV7-6 to TRBJ2-2, with 7 bases aligning to TRBD2. The V and J ends lost 3 bases and 6 bases, in that order; junction bases with no gene match: 10. Germline-derived CDR1 and CDR2 are SGHVS and FNYEAQ. This CDR3 has 16 amino acids. CDR3 nucleotide sequence: TGTGCCAGCAGCTTCTGGGGGACTATTTCGGCCGGGGAGCTGTTTTTT. This gives the protein CASSFWGTISAGELFF.

The V call is TRBV4-3, the J call TRBJ2-1; 8 bases match TRBD2. CDR1 is LGHNA, CDR2 YSLEER, per germline. After removal of 0 bases from V and 7 bases from J, the junction contained 5 bases not matched to a gene. This CDR3 is built from 15 residues. The CDR3 loop reads CASSQEWSSGNEQFF. The CDR3 nucleotides are TGCGCCAGCAGCCAAGAGTGGTCTAGCGGGAATGAGCAGTTCTTC.

This sequence joins TRBV4-1 and TRBJ1-5; perhaps TRBD1 as D (6 bases). Trimming pared 5 bases from V and 6 bases from J, leaving 14 bases between. This CDR3 contains 14 residues. Germline V gene sequence: CDR1 MGHRA, CDR2 YSYEKL. CDR3 sequence: CASSYSRGSQPQHF. CDR3 in DNA: TGCGCCAGCAGCTACTCCAGGGGATCTCAGCCCCAGCATTTT.

This clone is a singleton in its sample. The chain carries TRBV7-9 and TRBJ2-5; 9 nucleotides line up with TRBD2. The CDR3 sequence is 16 residues long. CDR1 is SEHNR and CDR2 is FQNEAQ in the germline V gene (reference sequence). With V trimmed by 3 bases and J by 5 bases, 10 bases remained unmatched. The CDR3 DNA sequence: TGTGCCAGCAGCTTTCTAATAGCGGGGGTCGAGGAGACCCAGTACTTC. Translation gives CASSFLIAGVEETQYF. Filled out from reference TRBV7-9 and TRBJ2-5, the complete variable domain reads DTGVSQNPRHKITKRGQNVTFRCDPISEHNRLYWYRQTLGQGPEFLTYFQNEAQLEKSRLLSDRFSAERPKGSFSTLEIQRTEQGDSAMYLCASSFLIAGVEETQYFGPGTRLLVL.

The V gene is TRBV27, the J gene TRBJ1-2; D ambiguous. The V and J ends lost 2 bases and 4 bases respectively, with 8 bases between them. Germline lookup yields CDR1 MNHEY and CDR2 SMNVEV (reference sequence). This CDR3 has 13 amino acids. In nucleotides, the CDR3 is TGTGCCAGCAGTTTAGTTGGGTCCTATGGCTACACCTTC. Translating gives CASSLVGSYGYTF.

On this clone: This sample includes further DNA sequences coding for the same CDR3. CDR3 nucleotide sequence: TGTGCCTGGAGTGAGGAGACCCAGTACTTC. Its translation is CAWSEETQYF. This chain uses TRBV30 with TRBJ2-5; D ambiguous. V lost 1 base to trimming and J lost 5 bases, with 2 bases between them. This CDR3 has 10 residues. Germline V gene data show CDR1 as GTSNPN and CDR2 as SVGIG (reference sequence).

This CDR3 is CASSLEGTGTEAFF. DNA of the CDR3: TGTGCCAGCAGCTTAGAGGGGACAGGCACTGAAGCTTTCTTT. The genes are TRBV7-6 and TRBJ1-1, with 8 bases matching TRBD1. The J segment lost 4 bases and the V segment lost 1 base, leaving 2 bases of the junction unmatched. This CDR3 contains 14 residues. CDR1 is SGHVS, CDR2 FNYEAQ, per germline.

The chain carries TRBV7-3 and TRBJ2-7, with D uncertain. V was shortened by 8 bases and J by 7 bases, with 21 bases between the two germline ends. This CDR3 is built from 14 residues. Germline V lookup: CDR1 SGHTA, CDR2 FQGTGA. This CDR3 reads CASAWSDNPQEQYF. In DNA, the CDR3 is TGTGCCAGCGCCTGGTCGGATAACCCTCAGGAGCAGTACTTC. Using reference TRBV7-3 and TRBJ2-7 for the parts outside the CDR3, the full variable domain is GAGVSQTPSNKVTEKGKYVELRCDPISGHTALYWYRQSLGQGPEFLIYFQGTGAADDSGLPNDRFFAVRPEGSVSTLKIQRTERGDSAVYLCASAWSDNPQEQYFGPGTRLTVT.

The J gene is TRBJ1-2, the V gene TRBV6-1; D is uncertain. The CDR3 is 15 residues long. Per the germline V gene, CDR1 is MNHNS and CDR2 is SASEGT. Trimming cost V 1 base and J 4 bases, with 13 bases left between them. This CDR3 is CASSEEYTAPYGYTF. CDR3 sequence (DNA): TGTGCCAGCAGTGAAGAGTACACAGCTCCCTATGGCTACACCTTC.

The chain is built from TRBV11-2 and TRBJ2-7, with 8 bases aligning to TRBD1. V gave up 4 bases and J gave up 2 bases; unmatched junction bases: 10. The CDR3 extends over 16 amino acids. Germline CDR1 reads SGHAT; CDR2 reads FQNNGV. The CDR3 reads CASSSPFRDRPYEQYF. The CDR3 region has the DNA TGTGCCAGCAGCTCTCCGTTCAGGGACAGGCCCTACGAGCAGTACTTC. The whole variable domain, filled in from reference TRBV11-2 and TRBJ2-7, reads EAGVAQSPRYKIIEKRQSVAFWCNPISGHATLYWYQQILGQGPKLLIQFQNNGVVDDSQLPKDRFSAERLKGVDSTLKIQPAKLEDSAVYLCASSSPFRDRPYEQYFGPGTRLTVT.

This chain links TRBV5-4 with TRBJ1-1; D remains unclear. Germline loops: CDR1 SGHNT, CDR2 YYREEE (reference sequence). Trimming stripped 0 bases from V and 8 bases from J, with 8 bases between. This CDR3 is built from 12 residues. This chain's CDR3 is CASSLAEGEAFF. Here the CDR3 DNA reads TGTGCCAGCAGCTTGGCAGAAGGGGAAGCTTTCTTT.